The 8 T cell receptor beta chains in this list originate from one sample, sequenced in a study of blood T cell repertoires in COVID-19. Sequencing used immunoSEQ multiplex PCR; TCRdb keeps in-frame clones, though not all of them. The data hold about 200,000 clones, with 82% observed a single time. Sample: peripheral blood. The receptors originated from a human donor with acute or convalescent COVID-19. The donor label of this sample is uncertain.

The gene calls are TRBV19 and TRBJ1-2; D ambiguous. V lost 1 base, J lost 4 bases, and 10 bases lay in between. CDR1 LNHDA and CDR2 SQIVND come from the germline V gene (reference sequence). This CDR3 contains 14 residues. CDR3 coding DNA: TGTGCCAGTAGTATAGCTGACACGATCTATGGCTACACCTTC. It translates to CASSIADTIYGYTF.

This chain joins TRBV7-9 and TRBJ1-3; TRBD1 aligns across 7 bases. The V gene's germline CDR1 is SEHNR and CDR2 FQNEAQ (reference sequence). The CDR3 is made up of 16 amino acids. The V segment lost 2 bases and the J segment 0 bases; nucleotides outside the gene matches: 4. CDR3 sequence reads: CASSLRGGTSGNTIYF. Here the CDR3 DNA reads TGTGCCAGCAGCTTACGAGGGGGCACCTCTGGAAACACCATATATTTT.

This chain links TRBV6-2 or TRBV6-3 with TRBJ2-5, with 8 positions matching TRBD1. Germline loops: CDR1 MNHEY, CDR2 SVGEGT. This CDR3 spans 15 amino acids. The ends lost 0 bases at V and 4 bases at J; junction bases unmatched: 4. CDR3 protein: CASSYSGQGGETQYF. The CDR3 nucleotides are TGTGCCAGCAGTTACTCCGGACAGGGAGGAGAGACCCAGTACTTC.

This sequence joins TRBV3-1 (or the pseudogene TRBV3-2) and TRBJ2-7, with 9 bases fitting TRBD1. Losses at the gene ends were 4 bases for V and 5 bases for J; bases not matched to a gene: 6. The CDR3 has 14 amino acids. Germline V gene sequence: CDR1 LGHDT, CDR2 YNNKEL (reference sequence). CDR3 in amino acids: CASSPYRGLDEQYF. In nucleotides, the CDR3 is TGTGCCAGCAGCCCCTACAGGGGGCTGGACGAGCAGTACTTC.

This clone occurred once. The CDR3 nucleotides are TGTGCCAGCAGCCACTCCGGCACCGGGGAGCTGTTTTTT. Translation gives CASSHSGTGELFF. The chain has TRBV11-3 and TRBJ2-2; D is undetermined. This CDR3 is built from 13 residues. Deletions cut 5 bases from V and 4 bases from J, with 8 bases between. Germline CDR1 is SGHNT and CDR2 is YENEEA.

This sequence joins TRBV2 and TRBJ2-5, with a tentative D call TRBD2 (5 bases). Trimming removed 2 bases at V and 5 bases at J, with 12 bases between. CDR1 is SNHLY, CDR2 FYNNEI, per germline. This CDR3 is built from 14 residues. CDR3 nucleotide sequence: TGTGCCAGCAGTGAAACCGGGAACGTGGAGACCCAGTACTTC. The encoded protein is CASSETGNVETQYF.

J is TRBJ1-2 and V is TRBV28; 7 nucleotides agree with TRBD1. V gave up 7 bases and J gave up 2 bases; unmatched junction bases: 4. The germline CDR1 and CDR2 sequences are MDHEN and SYDVKM. The length of the CDR3 is 13 residues. The CDR3 reads CASNEDRNYGYTF. The CDR3 DNA sequence: TGTGCCAGCAACGAGGACAGGAACTATGGCTACACCTTC.

The rearrangement links TRBV7-9 to TRBJ2-1; 9 nucleotides match TRBD2. Germline values: CDR1 SEHNR, CDR2 FQNEAQ (reference sequence). The CDR3 runs 17 residues. J was trimmed by 5 bases and V by 0 bases; bases with no gene match: 8. Written as DNA, the CDR3 is TGTGCCAGCAGCTTAGCGCGGGCGGGAGGGCCAGACAATGAGCAGTTCTTC. Its translation: CASSLARAGGPDNEQFF.